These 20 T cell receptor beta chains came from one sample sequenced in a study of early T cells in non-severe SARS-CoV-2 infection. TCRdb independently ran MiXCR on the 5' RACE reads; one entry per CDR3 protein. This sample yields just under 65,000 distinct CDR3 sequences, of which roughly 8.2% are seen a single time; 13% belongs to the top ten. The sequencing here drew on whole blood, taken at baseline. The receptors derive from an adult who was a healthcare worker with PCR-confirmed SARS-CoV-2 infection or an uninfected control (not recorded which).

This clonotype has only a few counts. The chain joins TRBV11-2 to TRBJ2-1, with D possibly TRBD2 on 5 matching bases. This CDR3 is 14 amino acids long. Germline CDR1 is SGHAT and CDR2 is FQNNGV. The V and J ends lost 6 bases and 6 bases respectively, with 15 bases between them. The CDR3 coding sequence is TGTGCCAGCAGGGATTGGACTCGCAGCAATGAGCAGTTCTTC. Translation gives CASRDWTRSNEQFF.

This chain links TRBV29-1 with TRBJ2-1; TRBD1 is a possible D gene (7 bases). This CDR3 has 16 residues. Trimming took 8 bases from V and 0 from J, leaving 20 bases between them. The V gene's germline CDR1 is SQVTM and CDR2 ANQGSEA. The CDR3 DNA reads TGCAGCACCAGCCAGGGGGGACTGAGCTCCTACAATGAGCAGTTCTTC. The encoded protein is CSTSQGGLSSYNEQFF.

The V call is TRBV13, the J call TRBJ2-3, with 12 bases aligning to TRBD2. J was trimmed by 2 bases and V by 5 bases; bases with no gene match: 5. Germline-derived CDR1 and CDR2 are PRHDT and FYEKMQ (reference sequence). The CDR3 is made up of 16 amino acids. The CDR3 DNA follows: TGTGCCAGCAGCCCCCGACTAGCGGGGGTCACAGATACGCAGTATTTT. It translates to CASSPRLAGVTDTQYF.

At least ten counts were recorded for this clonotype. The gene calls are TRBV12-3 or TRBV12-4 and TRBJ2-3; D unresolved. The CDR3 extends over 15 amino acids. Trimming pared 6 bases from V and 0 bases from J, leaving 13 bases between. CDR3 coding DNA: TGTGCCAGCAGACGGGCAGGCTTTAGCACAGATACGCAGTATTTT. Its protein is CASRRAGFSTDTQYF.

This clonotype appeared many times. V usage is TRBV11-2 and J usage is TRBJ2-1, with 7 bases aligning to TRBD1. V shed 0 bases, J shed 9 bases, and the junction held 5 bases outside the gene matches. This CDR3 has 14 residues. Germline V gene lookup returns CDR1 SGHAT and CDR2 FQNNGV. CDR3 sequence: CASSLERGRGEQFF. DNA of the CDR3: TGTGCCAGCAGCTTAGAGAGGGGGCGTGGTGAGCAGTTCTTC.

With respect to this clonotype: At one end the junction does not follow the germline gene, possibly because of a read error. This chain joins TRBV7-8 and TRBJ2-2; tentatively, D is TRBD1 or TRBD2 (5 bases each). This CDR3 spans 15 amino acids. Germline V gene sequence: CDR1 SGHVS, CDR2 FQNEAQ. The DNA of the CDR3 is TGTGTCAGCAGCCTCCGGGACCTGAACACCGGGGAGCTGTTTTTT. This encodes CVSSLRDLNTGELFF.

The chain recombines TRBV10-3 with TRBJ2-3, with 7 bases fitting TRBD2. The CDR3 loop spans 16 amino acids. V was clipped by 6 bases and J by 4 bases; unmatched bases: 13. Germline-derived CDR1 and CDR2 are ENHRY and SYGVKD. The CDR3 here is CAISRTEGLAADTQYF. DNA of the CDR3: TGTGCCATCAGCCGGACGGAGGGGCTAGCGGCAGATACGCAGTATTTT.

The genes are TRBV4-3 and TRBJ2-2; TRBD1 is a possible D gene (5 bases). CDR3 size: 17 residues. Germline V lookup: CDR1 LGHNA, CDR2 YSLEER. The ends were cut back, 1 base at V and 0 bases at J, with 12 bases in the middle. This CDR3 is CASSQGKGKANTGELFF. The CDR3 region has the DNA TGCGCCAGCAGCCAAGGGAAGGGGAAAGCGAACACCGGGGAGCTGTTTTTT.

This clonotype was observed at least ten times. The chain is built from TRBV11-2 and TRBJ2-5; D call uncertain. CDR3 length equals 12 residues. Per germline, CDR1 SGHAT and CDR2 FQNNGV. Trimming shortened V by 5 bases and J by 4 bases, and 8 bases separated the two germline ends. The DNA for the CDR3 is TGTGCCAGCAGCAAGGGCTTAGAGACCCAGTACTTC. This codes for CASSKGLETQYF.

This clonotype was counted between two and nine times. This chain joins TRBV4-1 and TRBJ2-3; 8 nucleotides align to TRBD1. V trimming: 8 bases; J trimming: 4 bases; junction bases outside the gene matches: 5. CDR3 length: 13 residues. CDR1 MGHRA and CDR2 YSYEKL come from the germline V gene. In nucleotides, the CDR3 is TGCGCCAGCCGTTCGACAGGGGCAGATACGCAGTATTTT. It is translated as CASRSTGADTQYF.

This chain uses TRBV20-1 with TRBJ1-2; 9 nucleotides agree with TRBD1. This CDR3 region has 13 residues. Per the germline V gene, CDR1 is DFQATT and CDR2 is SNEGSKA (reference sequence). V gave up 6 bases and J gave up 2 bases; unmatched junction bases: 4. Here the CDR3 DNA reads TGCAGTGCGGACAGGGGTAGCAACTATGGCTACACCTTC. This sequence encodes CSADRGSNYGYTF.

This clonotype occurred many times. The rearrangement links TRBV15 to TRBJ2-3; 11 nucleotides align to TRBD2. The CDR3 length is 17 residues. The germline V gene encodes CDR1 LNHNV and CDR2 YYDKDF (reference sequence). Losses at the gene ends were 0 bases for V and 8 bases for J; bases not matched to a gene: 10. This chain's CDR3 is CATSRDPALAGGGTQYF. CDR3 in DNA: TGTGCCACCAGCAGAGATCCCGCCCTAGCGGGAGGAGGTACGCAGTATTTT. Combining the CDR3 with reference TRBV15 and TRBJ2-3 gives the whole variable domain DAMVIQNPRYQVTQFGKPVTLSCSQTLNHNVMYWYQQKSSQAPKLLFHYYDKDFNNEADTPDNFQSRRPNTSFCFLDIRSPGLGDTAMYLCATSRDPALAGGGTQYFGPGTRLTVL.

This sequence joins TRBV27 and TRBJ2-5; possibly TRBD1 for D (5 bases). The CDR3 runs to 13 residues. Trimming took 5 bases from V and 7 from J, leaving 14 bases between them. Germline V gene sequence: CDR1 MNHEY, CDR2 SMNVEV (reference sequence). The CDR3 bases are TGTGCCAGCAGTCCAGGGCCATTTTGGACCCAGTACTTC. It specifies CASSPGPFWTQYF.

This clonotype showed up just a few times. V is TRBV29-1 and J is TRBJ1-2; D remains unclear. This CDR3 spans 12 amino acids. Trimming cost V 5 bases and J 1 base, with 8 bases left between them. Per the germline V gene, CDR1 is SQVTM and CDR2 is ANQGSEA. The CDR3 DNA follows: TGCAGCGTTTTATCAGATAACTATGGCTACACCTTC. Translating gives CSVLSDNYGYTF.

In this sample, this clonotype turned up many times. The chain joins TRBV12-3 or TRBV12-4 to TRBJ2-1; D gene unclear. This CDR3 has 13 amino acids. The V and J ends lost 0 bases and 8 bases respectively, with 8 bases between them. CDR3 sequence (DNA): TGTGCCAGCAGTTTAGCCTACGGGCATGAGCAGTTCTTC. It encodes CASSLAYGHEQFF.

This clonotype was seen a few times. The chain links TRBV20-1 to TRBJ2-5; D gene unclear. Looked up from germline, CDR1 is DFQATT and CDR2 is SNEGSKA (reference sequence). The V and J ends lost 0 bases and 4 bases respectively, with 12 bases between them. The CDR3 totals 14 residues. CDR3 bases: TGCAGTGCTAGAGATCTCGGTAGCCCAGAGACCCAGTACTTC. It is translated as CSARDLGSPETQYF.

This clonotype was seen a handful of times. DNA for the CDR3: TGTGCCTCCTCGGGGAGGGTTAATGAGCAGTTCTTC. Protein: CASSGRVNEQFF. This chain links TRBV7-6 with TRBJ2-1, with 7 bases matching TRBD2. The V segment lost 11 bases and the J segment 7 bases; nucleotides outside the gene matches: 8. The CDR3 is 12 amino acids. The germline V gene encodes CDR1 SGHVS and CDR2 FNYEAQ.

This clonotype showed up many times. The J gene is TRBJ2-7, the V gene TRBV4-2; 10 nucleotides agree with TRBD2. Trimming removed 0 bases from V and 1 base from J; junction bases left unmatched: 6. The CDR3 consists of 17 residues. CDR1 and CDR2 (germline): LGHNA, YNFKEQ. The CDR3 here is CASSQDLAGEESYEQYF. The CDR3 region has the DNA TGTGCCAGCAGCCAAGACCTAGCGGGAGAAGAATCCTACGAGCAGTACTTC.

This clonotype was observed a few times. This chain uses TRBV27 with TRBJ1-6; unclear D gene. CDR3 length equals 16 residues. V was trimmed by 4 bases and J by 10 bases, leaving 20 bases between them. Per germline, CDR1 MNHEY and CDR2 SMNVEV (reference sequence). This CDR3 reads CASSSLSSGSGSPLHF. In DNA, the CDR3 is TGTGCCAGCAGTTCCCTATCGTCCGGATCCGGCTCACCCCTCCACTTT.

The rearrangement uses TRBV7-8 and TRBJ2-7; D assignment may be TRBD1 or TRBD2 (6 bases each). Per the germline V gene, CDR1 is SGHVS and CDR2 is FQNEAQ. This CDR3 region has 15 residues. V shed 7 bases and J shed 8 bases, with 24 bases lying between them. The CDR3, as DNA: TGTGCCAGCACCCAGGGGCAAGGTGGAGGGTTGCAGCAGTACTTC. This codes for CASTQGQGGGLQQYF.